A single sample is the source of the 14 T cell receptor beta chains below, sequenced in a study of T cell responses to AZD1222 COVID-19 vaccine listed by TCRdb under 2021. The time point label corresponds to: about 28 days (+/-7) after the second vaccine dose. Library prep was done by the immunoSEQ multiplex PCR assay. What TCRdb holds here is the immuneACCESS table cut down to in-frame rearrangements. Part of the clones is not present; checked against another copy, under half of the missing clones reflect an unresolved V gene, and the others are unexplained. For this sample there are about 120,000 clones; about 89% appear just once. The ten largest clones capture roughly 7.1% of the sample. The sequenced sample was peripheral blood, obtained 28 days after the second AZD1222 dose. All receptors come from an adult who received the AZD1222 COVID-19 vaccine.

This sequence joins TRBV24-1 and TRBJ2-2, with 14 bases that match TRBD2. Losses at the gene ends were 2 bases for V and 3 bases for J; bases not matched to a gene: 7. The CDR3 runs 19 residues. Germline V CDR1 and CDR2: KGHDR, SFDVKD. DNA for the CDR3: TGTGCCACCAGTGATTCAGGACTAGCGGGGGGTCTAGACACCGGGGAGCTGTTTTTT. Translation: CATSDSGLAGGLDTGELFF.

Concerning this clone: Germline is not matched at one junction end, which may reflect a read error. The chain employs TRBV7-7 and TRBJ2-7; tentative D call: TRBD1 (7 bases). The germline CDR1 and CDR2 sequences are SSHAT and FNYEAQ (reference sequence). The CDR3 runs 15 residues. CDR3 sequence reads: CASSLYQGGSYEQYF. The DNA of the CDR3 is TGTGCTAGCAGCTTATATCAGGGGGGATCCTACGAGCAGTACTTC.

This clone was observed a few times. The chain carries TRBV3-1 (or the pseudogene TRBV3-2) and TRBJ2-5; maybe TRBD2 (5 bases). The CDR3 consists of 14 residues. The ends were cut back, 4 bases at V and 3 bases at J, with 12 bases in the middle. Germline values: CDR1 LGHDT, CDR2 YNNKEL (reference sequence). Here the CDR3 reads CASSPIYGEETQYF. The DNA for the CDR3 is TGTGCCAGCAGCCCGATTTACGGGGAAGAGACCCAGTACTTC.

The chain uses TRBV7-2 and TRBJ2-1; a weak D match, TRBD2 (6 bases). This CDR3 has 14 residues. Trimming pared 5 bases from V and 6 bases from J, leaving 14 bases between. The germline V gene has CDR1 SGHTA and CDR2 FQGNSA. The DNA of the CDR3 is TGTGCCAGCAGCGTACAACTAGCAACCAATGAGCAGTTCTTC. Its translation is CASSVQLATNEQFF.

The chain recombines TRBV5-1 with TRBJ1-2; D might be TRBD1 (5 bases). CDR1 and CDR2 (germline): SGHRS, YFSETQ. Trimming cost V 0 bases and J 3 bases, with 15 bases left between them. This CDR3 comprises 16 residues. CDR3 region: CASSLEGILLDYGYTF. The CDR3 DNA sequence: TGCGCCAGCAGCTTGGAGGGGATCTTGCTCGACTATGGCTACACCTTC.

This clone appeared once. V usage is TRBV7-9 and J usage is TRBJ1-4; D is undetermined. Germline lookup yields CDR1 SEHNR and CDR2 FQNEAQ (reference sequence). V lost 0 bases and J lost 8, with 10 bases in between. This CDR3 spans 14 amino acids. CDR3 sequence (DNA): TGTGCCAGCAGCTTAGCCCACTCGGGGGAAAAACTGTTTTTT. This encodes CASSLAHSGEKLFF.

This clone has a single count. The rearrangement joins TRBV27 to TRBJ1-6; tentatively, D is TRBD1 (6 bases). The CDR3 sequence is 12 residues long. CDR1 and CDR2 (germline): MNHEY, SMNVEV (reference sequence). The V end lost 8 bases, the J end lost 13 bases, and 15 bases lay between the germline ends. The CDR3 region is CASPRGTMPLHF. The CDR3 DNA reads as TGTGCCAGCCCAAGAGGGACAATGCCCCTCCACTTT.

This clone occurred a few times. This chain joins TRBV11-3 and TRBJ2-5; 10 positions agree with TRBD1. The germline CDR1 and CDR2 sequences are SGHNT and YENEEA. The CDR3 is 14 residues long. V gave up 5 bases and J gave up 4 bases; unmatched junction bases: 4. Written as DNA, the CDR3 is TGTGCCAGCAGCCCCTGGACAGGGGGAGAGACCCAGTACTTC. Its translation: CASSPWTGGETQYF.

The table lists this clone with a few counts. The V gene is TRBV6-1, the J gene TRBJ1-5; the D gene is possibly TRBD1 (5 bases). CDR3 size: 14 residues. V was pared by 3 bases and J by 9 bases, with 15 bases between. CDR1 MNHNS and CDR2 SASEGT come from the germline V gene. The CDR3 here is CASSEGTYPMPQHF. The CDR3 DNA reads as TGTGCCAGCAGTGAGGGGACGTATCCAATGCCCCAGCATTTT.

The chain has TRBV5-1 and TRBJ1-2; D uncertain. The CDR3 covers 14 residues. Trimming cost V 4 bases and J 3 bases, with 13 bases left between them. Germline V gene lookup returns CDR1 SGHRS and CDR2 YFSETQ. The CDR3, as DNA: TGCGCCAGCAGCCCCGACGGCAGCGACTATGGCTACACCTTC. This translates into CASSPDGSDYGYTF.

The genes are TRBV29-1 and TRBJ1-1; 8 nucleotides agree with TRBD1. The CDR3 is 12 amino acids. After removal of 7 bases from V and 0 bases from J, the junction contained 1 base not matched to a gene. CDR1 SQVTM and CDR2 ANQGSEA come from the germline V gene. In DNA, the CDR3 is TGCAGCGGGACAGGGATGAACACTGAAGCTTTCTTT. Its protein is CSGTGMNTEAFF.

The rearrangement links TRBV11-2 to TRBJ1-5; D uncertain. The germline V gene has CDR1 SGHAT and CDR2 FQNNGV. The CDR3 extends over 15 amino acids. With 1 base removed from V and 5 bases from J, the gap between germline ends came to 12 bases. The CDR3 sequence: CASSLGPGWDQPQHF. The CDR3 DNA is TGTGCCAGCAGCTTAGGCCCCGGGTGGGATCAGCCCCAGCATTTT.

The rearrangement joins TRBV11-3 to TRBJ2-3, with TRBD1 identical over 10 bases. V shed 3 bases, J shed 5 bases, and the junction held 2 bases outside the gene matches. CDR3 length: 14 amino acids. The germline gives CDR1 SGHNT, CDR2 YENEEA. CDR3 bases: TGTGCCAGCAGCTTGGGACAGGGGCGAGATACGCAGTATTTT. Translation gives CASSLGQGRDTQYF.

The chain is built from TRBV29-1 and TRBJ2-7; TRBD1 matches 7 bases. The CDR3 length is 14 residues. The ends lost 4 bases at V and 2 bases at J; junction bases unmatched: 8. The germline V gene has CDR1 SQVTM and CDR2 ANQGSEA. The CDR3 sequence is CSVVPTGMTYEQYF. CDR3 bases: TGCAGCGTTGTACCGACAGGGATGACCTACGAGCAGTACTTC.